This T cell receptor (beta chain) was identified in a study of cytomegalovirus exposure and HLA in healthy donors. Germline trimming cut 4 bases from V and 7 bases from J; bases unmatched to any gene: 6. Germline loops: CDR1 PRHDT, CDR2 FYEKMQ (reference sequence). The CDR3 sequence is 14 residues long. Donors were ostensibly healthy at sampling, although undocumented immune exposures were probable. PCR used 60 Vbeta primers and 13 Jbeta primers. Assay used: immunoSEQ multiplex PCR; TCRdb lists only in-frame clones, some missing. The table shows a few hundred thousand clones, with over 70% occurring only once. A word on this clone: Its target is not known.

Points from the study as a whole: Presence/absence analyses took donor sequencing depth as roughly uniform.

Material: PBMCs. This TCR derives from a girl aged 2-10 years in good health and CMV-seronegative. The J gene is TRBJ1-5, the V gene TRBV13; 8 positions agree with TRBD1. CDR3 DNA: TGTGCCAGCAGCTACAGGGGGACCAGCCAGCCCCAGCATTTT. Protein sequence: CASSYRGTSQPQHF.